This T cell receptor (beta chain) was captured by sequencing in a study of T cell clonality in common variable immunodeficiency. Study-level findings and limits: The cause of increased CVID clonality remains unclear without subpopulation sequencing. Patient heterogeneity in the CVID cohort limited correlations between repertoire features and clinical complications. CVID subjects shared fewer TCRbeta clones than healthy controls did. Reportedly, TCR beta sequences from common variable immunodeficiency showed fewer deletions and N-nucleotide insertions.

Assay used: immunoSEQ multiplex PCR; TCRdb lists only in-frame clones, some missing. This sample has 35,000 to 50,000 clones, each found more than once. The CDR3 is 14 amino acids. Germline loops: CDR1 SNHLY, CDR2 FYNNEI. V was trimmed by 4 bases and J by 0 bases, leaving 7 bases between them. This clone was counted at least ten times. Its specificity is unknown. The read ends 3 residues before the CDR3 terminus; that terminus is restored from the germline J gene. The J gene is TRBJ2-1, the V gene TRBV2; D is unclear. Sequencing used peripheral blood mononuclear cells. The clonotype was recovered from a person aged 18 to 70 in good health. The DNA read from the CDR3 is TGTGCCAGCAGTGGCGTATACTCCTACAATGAG. Protein: CASSGVYSYNE. The entire CDR3 protein reads CASSGVYSYNEQFF.